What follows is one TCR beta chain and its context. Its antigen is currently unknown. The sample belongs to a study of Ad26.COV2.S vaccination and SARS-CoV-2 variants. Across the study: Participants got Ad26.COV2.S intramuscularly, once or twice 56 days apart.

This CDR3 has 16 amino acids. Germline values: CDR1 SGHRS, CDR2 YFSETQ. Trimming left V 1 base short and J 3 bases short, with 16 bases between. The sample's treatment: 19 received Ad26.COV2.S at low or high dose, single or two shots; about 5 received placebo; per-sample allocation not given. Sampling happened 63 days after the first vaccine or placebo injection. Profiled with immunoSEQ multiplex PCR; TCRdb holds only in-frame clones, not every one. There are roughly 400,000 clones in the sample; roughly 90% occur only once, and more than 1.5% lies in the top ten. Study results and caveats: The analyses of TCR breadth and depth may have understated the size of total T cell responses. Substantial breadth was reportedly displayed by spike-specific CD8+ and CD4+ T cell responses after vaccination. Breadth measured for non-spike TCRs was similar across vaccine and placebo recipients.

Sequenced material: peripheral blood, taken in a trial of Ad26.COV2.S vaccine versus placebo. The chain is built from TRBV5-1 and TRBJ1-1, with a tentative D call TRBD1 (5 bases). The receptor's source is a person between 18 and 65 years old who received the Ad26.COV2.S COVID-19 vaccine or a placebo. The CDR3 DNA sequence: TGCGCCAGCAGCTTGATGGGGATGGGGGTGGACACTGAAGCTTTCTTT. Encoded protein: CASSLMGMGVDTEAFF. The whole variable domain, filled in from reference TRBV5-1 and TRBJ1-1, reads KAGVTQTPRYLIKTRGQQVTLSCSPISGHRSVSWYQQTPGQGLQFLFEYFSETQRNKGNFPGRFSGRQFSNSRSEMNVSTLELGDSALYLCASSLMGMGVDTEAFFGQGTRLTVV.